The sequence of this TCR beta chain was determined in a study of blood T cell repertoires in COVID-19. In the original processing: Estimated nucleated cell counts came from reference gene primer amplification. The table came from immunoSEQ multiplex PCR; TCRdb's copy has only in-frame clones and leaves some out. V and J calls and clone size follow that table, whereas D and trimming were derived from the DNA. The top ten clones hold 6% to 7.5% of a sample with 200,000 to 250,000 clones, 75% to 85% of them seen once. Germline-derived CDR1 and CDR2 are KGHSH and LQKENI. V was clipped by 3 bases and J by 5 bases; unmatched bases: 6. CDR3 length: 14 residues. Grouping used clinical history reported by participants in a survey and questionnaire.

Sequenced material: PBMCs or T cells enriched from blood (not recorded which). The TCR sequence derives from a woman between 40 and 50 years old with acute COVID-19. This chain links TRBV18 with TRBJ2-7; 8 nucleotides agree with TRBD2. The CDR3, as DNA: TGTGCCAGCTCACCGGCTAGCGGGTTCAACGAGCAGTACTTC. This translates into CASSPASGFNEQYF.